This entry is about one T cell receptor (beta chain). The antigen is undetermined. This record belongs to a study of cytomegalovirus exposure and HLA in healthy donors. Study results and limitations: Some public TCRs appeared in many individuals, while most sequences were rare. TCR beta sequences reportedly predicted most subjects' HLA-A and HLA-B alleles accurately.

Germline V CDR1 and CDR2: SEHNR, FQNEAQ (reference sequence). This CDR3 region has 17 residues. V lost 5 bases and J lost 7; bases outside the gene matches: 15. The PCR was carried out with 60 Vbeta primers and 13 Jbeta primers. Data came from immunoSEQ multiplex PCR; TCRdb stores just in-frame clones and leaves some out. The sample table sets out more than 45,000 clones. The receptor's source is a woman aged 55-70 years in good health and CMV-seropositive. The sequencing sample was made of PBMCs. The chain uses TRBV7-9 and TRBJ1-5; TRBD1 aligns across 9 bases. The CDR3 DNA sequence: TGTGCCAGCAGCCGAACGGAGGGGACAGGGTCCAACCAGCCCCAGCATTTT. Protein sequence: CASSRTEGTGSNQPQHF.